The TCR beta chain described here comes from a study of beta chain features in type 1 diabetes. CDR1 and CDR2 from the germline V gene are SGHTA and FQGTGA. V trimming: 5 bases; J trimming: 6 bases; junction bases outside the gene matches: 8. There are 16 residues in the CDR3. As to this clone: Its antigen is as yet unknown.

CD4+ naive, central memory, regulatory and stem cell-like memory subsets were isolated by sorting on CD45RO/CCR7/CD25/CD127/CD95/CD27. Purities over 95% were achieved in all sorted populations. Of the isolated RNA, all was reverse transcribed, and so the sequenced material was expressed TCRB transcripts. Naive, central memory and regulatory T cell samples averaged roughly 3.4 million immunoSEQ reads each. The table came from immunoSEQ multiplex PCR; TCRdb's copy has only in-frame clones and leaves some out. The sample records 640,000 or so clones, roughly 13% being singletons. General study results and limits: Significant though moderate, a shortening of TCRB CDR3s appeared in all four CD4+ subsets of Type 1 diabetes patients.

The TCR originated in a young man with type 1 diabetes. Input material: naive CD4+ T cells from blood. This chain joins TRBV7-3 and TRBJ2-3; TRBD2 aligns across 13 bases. Here the CDR3 reads CASSAKGTSGADTQYF. The CDR3, as DNA: TGTGCCAGCAGCGCTAAAGGGACTAGCGGGGCGGATACGCAGTATTTT.